This passage covers 16 T cell receptor beta chains from one sample sequenced in a study of lymphopenia after photon versus proton radiotherapy. The table came from immunoSEQ multiplex PCR; TCRdb's copy has only in-frame clones and leaves some out. The table shows 150,000 to 200,000 clones, with 80% to 90% occurring only once. This specimen was peripheral blood, taken from a patient treated with photon-based radiotherapy. Every receptor here comes from a man in his fifties or sixties with gastric cancer.

This clone was detected only a few times. V and J are TRBV2 and TRBJ1-2, with a weak D call TRBD1 (5 bases). Germline V CDR1 and CDR2: SNHLY, FYNNEI. There are 14 residues in the CDR3. V lost 3 bases, J lost 3 bases, and 11 bases lay in between. CDR3 coding DNA: TGTGCCAGCAGTGACGGGGGTCTTTACTATGGCTACACCTTC. It specifies CASSDGGLYYGYTF.

V gene TRBV6-6 combines with J gene TRBJ1-5; a possible D gene is TRBD1 (6 bases). Per germline, CDR1 MNHNY and CDR2 SVGAGI (reference sequence). The CDR3 is made up of 15 amino acids. The V gene lost 5 bases and the J gene lost 0 bases, with 11 bases spanning the gap. CDR3 loop: CASSPGQYSNQPQHF. CDR3 DNA: TGTGCCAGCAGTCCCGGACAGTATAGCAATCAGCCCCAGCATTTT.

The rearrangement joins TRBV5-6 to TRBJ2-1; 9 bases match TRBD2. CDR1 and CDR2 from the germline V gene are SGHDT and YYEEEE. J was trimmed by 0 bases and V by 3 bases; bases with no gene match: 7. The CDR3 has 17 amino acids. The CDR3 sequence is CASSYRTSASSYNEQFF. The CDR3 DNA follows: TGTGCCAGCAGCTATAGGACTAGCGCGAGCTCCTACAATGAGCAGTTCTTC.

The rearrangement uses TRBV27 and TRBJ2-7, with 12 bases matching TRBD1. This CDR3 is 15 amino acids long. Germline V gene lookup returns CDR1 MNHEY and CDR2 SMNVEV (reference sequence). The V segment lost 3 bases and the J segment 7 bases; nucleotides outside the gene matches: 7. CDR3 sequence: CASSLTGTGGIEQYF. The CDR3 bases are TGTGCCAGCAGTTTGACCGGGACAGGGGGCATTGAGCAGTACTTC.

This clone was observed a single time. The chain links TRBV11-2 to TRBJ1-3, with 7 positions matching TRBD1. The V segment lost 4 bases and the J segment 4 bases; nucleotides outside the gene matches: 7. Germline CDR1 SGHAT, CDR2 FQNNGV. This CDR3 contains 15 residues. CDR3 sequence reads: CASSSPRGRGNTIYF. The CDR3 nucleotides are TGTGCCAGCAGCTCCCCGAGGGGGCGAGGAAACACCATATATTTT.

The rearrangement uses TRBV10-2 and TRBJ2-3, with 7 positions matching TRBD2. In germline, CDR1 is WSHSY, CDR2 SAAADI. CDR3 length: 14 residues. With 3 bases clipped from V and 5 bases from J, the junction kept 5 bases outside the gene matches. The CDR3 DNA reads as TGCGCCAGCAGTGAATTGGCTAGCGGAGATACGCAGTATTTT. It codes for CASSELASGDTQYF.

This chain joins TRBV5-4 and TRBJ1-2; TRBD1 matches 9 bases. The trim removed 4 bases at V and 3 bases at J, leaving 4 bases unmatched. The length of the CDR3 is 14 residues. Germline lookup yields CDR1 SGHNT and CDR2 YYREEE (reference sequence). CDR3 sequence: CASSTTGGDYGYTF. CDR3 in DNA: TGTGCCAGCAGCACGACAGGGGGAGACTATGGCTACACCTTC.

The rearrangement links TRBV4-1 to TRBJ1-2; D is possibly TRBD1 (5 bases). The CDR3 loop spans 14 amino acids. V lost 1 base and J lost 4, with 10 bases in between. Germline CDR1 reads MGHRA; CDR2 reads YSYEKL. CDR3 region: CASSQAAGSYGYTF. In DNA, the CDR3 is TGCGCCAGCAGCCAAGCCGCAGGGAGCTATGGCTACACCTTC.

This clone was found a few times. This sequence joins TRBV14 and TRBJ2-2, with 7 bases fitting TRBD1. The CDR3 is 16 residues long. Germline CDR1 is SGHDN and CDR2 is FVKESK. V trimming: 1 base; J trimming: 4 bases; junction bases outside the gene matches: 6. In DNA, the CDR3 is TGTGCCAGCAGCCAAGGACAGGGTCGAGGCACCGGGGAGCTGTTTTTT. Its protein is CASSQGQGRGTGELFF. Full variable domain (outside the CDR3, taken from reference TRBV14 and TRBJ2-2): EAGVTQFPSHSVIEKGQTVTLRCDPISGHDNLYWYRRVMGKEIKFLLHFVKESKQDESGMPNNRFLAERTGGTYSTLKVQPAELEDSGVYFCASSQGQGRGTGELFFGEGSRLTVL.

V and J are TRBV28 and TRBJ1-5; possibly TRBD1 for D (6 bases). The CDR3 extends over 16 amino acids. CDR1 and CDR2 from the germline V gene are MDHEN and SYDVKM. V gave up 6 bases and J gave up 0 bases, with 15 bases separating them. DNA of the CDR3: TGTGCCAGCAGAGGGGGGGGGCCCCGTAGCAATCAGCCCCAGCATTTT. It encodes CASRGGGPRSNQPQHF. The variable domain in full, completed from reference TRBV28 and TRBJ1-5, reads DVKVTQSSRYLVKRTGEKVFLECVQDMDHENMFWYRQDPGLGLRLIYFSYDVKMKEKGDIPEGYSVSREKKERFSLILESASTNQTSMYLCASRGGGPRSNQPQHFGDGTRLSIL.

This sequence joins TRBV6-6 and TRBJ1-5, with D uncertain. Trimming shortened V by 4 bases and J by 3 bases, and 7 bases separated the two germline ends. The CDR3 extends over 13 amino acids. In germline, CDR1 is MNHNY, CDR2 SVGAGI (reference sequence). CDR3 nucleotide sequence: TGTGCCAGCAGTTCGCGTTCCAATCAGCCCCAGCATTTT. Translating gives CASSSRSNQPQHF.

This clone appeared once. The chain employs TRBV28 and TRBJ1-1; D call uncertain. This CDR3 is built from 12 residues. CDR1 and CDR2 from the germline V gene are MDHEN and SYDVKM. V was trimmed by 4 bases and J by 3 bases, leaving 6 bases between them. CDR3 nucleotide sequence: TGTGCCAGCAGTTCAGTGGACACTGAAGCTTTCTTT. Residues: CASSSVDTEAFF.

The chain couples TRBV2 to TRBJ2-7; 7 bases agree with TRBD2. CDR1 and CDR2 (germline): SNHLY, FYNNEI. J gave up 6 bases and V 3 bases, and 8 bases lay outside the gene matches. The CDR3 has 14 residues. The CDR3 DNA is TGTGCCAGCAGTGATTTTAGCGGGTTGGCCGAGCAGTACTTC. Residues: CASSDFSGLAEQYF. Full variable domain (remainder filled in from reference TRBV2 and TRBJ2-7): EPEVTQTPSHQVTQMGQEVILRCVPISNHLYFYWYRQILGQKVEFLVSFYNNEISEKSEIFDDQFSVERPDGSNFTLKIRSTKLEDSAMYFCASSDFSGLAEQYFGPGTRLTVT.

The chain uses TRBV7-6 and TRBJ1-1, with TRBD1 matching 11 bases. V shed 4 bases, J shed 0 bases, and the junction held 7 bases outside the gene matches. CDR3 size: 17 residues. CDR1 is SGHVS, CDR2 FNYEAQ, per germline. The CDR3 sequence: CASSSPGTGGVNTEAFF. CDR3 DNA sequence: TGTGCCAGCAGCTCACCCGGGACAGGGGGGGTGAACACTGAAGCTTTCTTT.

The J gene is TRBJ1-5, the V gene TRBV6-4; D unclear. The germline V gene encodes CDR1 MRHNA and CDR2 SNTAGT. The CDR3 consists of 15 residues. Trimming left V 3 bases short and J 9 bases short, with 18 bases between. CDR3 in DNA: TGTGCCAGCAGTGAGGGAGTCCCAGGCTCGGGGCCCCAGCATTTT. Translation: CASSEGVPGSGPQHF.

This chain links TRBV19 with TRBJ2-7; D not resolved. This CDR3 spans 15 amino acids. From germline, CDR1 is LNHDA and CDR2 SQIVND (reference sequence). V gave up 3 bases and J gave up 0 bases, with 12 bases separating them. CDR3 in DNA: TGTGCCAGTAGTATTTTGGGCGGCAGCTCCTACGAGCAGTACTTC. It is translated as CASSILGGSSYEQYF.